The subject of this entry is one TCR beta chain. V gave up 5 bases and J gave up 7 bases, with 14 bases separating them. Germline CDR1 and CDR2: GTSNPN and SVGIG (reference sequence). The CDR3 has 12 residues. The record originates from a study of T cell responses to AZD1222 COVID-19 vaccine. Clones were sequenced by immunoSEQ multiplex PCR, and TCRdb holds only the in-frame ones, with some missing. The table lists roughly 150,000 clones, about 91% of them singletons. The specimen comprised peripheral blood, sampled on day 0 of MenACWY control vaccination. The clonotype was recovered from an adult in good health. This chain connects TRBV30 to TRBJ1-2; D unresolved. CDR3: CAWYTDIGGYTF. The CDR3 DNA follows: TGTGCCTGGTATACGGATATCGGTGGCTACACCTTC.